This TCR beta chain was captured by sequencing in a study of CD4 T cells in relation to SARS-CoV-2 and coronaviruses. The overall study: PBMCs were cultured with antigen for roughly 9 days before TCR beta sequencing. The negative reference was HIV-1 Nef peptide pool or peptide-free culture.

Unexposed donor CD4+ T cells date from about 2011-2018, before the COVID-19 pandemic. CD4+ T cells were isolated from the cells after about ten days of culture. The table lists this clone with a count of one. The antigen is not known. TCRdb keeps only in-frame clones here, not all; method: immunoSEQ multiplex PCR. The sample gives just over 25,000 clones, roughly 70% of which show up once; over 10% is in the top ten. CDR1 is SQVTM and CDR2 is ANQGSEA in the germline V gene. The CDR3 is made up of 14 amino acids. V dropped 1 base and J dropped 2; count of bases not matched to a gene: 4. This receptor was obtained from a human donor in good health. Specimen: CD4+ T cells from PBMCs, cultured in vitro. The chain has TRBV29-1 and TRBJ2-5; TRBD1 agrees at 7 bases. The CDR3 spells CSVEGDRDQETQYF. CDR3 DNA: TGCAGCGTTGAAGGTGACAGGGATCAAGAGACCCAGTACTTC.